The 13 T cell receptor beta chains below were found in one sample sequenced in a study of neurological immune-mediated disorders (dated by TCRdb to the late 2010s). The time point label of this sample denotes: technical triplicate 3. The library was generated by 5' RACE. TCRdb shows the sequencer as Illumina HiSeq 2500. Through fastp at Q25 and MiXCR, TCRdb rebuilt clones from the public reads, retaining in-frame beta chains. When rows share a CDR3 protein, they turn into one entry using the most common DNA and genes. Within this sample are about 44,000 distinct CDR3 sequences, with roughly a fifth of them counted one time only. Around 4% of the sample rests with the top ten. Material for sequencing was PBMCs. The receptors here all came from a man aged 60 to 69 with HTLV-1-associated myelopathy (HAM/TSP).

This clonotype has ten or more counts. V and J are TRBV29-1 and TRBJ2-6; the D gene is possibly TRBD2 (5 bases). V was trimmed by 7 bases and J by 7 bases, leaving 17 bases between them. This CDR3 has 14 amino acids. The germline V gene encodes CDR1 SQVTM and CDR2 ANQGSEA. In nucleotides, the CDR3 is TGCAGCGCCCAAGGGCTACGGGGAGCCAACGTCCTGACTTTC. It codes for CSAQGLRGANVLTF.

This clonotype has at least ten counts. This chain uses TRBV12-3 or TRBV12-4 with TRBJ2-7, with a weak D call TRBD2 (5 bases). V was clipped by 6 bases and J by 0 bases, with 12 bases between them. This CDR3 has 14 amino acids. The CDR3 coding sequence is TGTGCCAGCAGACGGACGGAGGACTCCTACGAGCAGTACTTC. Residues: CASRRTEDSYEQYF.

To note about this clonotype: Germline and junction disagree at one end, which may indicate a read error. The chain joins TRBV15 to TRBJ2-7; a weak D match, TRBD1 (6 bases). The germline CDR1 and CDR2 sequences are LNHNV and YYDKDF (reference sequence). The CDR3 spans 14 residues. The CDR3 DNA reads TGTGTCACCAGCAGAGATCGGGGACACTACGAGCAGTACTTC. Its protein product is CVTSRDRGHYEQYF.

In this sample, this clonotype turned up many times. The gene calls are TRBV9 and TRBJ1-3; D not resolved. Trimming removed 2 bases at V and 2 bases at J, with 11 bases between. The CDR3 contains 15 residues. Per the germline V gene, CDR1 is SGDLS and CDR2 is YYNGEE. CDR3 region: CASSVGPSAGNTIYF. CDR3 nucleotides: TGTGCCAGCAGCGTCGGGCCAAGCGCTGGAAACACCATATATTTT.

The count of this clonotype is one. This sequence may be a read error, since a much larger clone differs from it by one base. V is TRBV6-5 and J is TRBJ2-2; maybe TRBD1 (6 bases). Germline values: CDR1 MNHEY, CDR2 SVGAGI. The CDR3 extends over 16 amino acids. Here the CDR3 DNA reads TGTGCCAGCAGCTTTTCCGGGACATTCAACACCGGGGAGATGTTTTTT. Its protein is CASSFSGTFNTGEMFF.

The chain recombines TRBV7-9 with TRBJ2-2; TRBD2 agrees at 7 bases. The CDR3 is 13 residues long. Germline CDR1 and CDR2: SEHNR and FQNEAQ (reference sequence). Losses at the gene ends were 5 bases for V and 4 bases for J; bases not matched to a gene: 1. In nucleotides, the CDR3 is TGTGCCAGCAGCGGGAGGGGCACCGGGGAGCTGTTTTTT. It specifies CASSGRGTGELFF.

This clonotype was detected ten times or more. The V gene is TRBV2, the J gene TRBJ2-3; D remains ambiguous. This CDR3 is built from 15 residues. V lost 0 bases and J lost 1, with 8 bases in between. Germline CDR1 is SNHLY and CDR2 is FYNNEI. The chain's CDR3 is CASSEAPQGTDTQYF. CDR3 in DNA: TGTGCCAGCAGTGAAGCCCCACAAGGCACAGATACGCAGTATTTT. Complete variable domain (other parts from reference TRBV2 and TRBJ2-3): EPEVTQTPSHQVTQMGQEVILRCVPISNHLYFYWYRQILGQKVEFLVSFYNNEISEKSEIFDDQFSVERPDGSNFTLKIRSTKLEDSAMYFCASSEAPQGTDTQYFGPGTRLTVL.

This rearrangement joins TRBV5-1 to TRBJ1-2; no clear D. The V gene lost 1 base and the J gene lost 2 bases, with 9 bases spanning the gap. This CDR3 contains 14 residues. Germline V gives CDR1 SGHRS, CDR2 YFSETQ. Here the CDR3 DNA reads TGCGCCAGCAGCTTGAGTTTACAGAACTATGGCTACACCTTC. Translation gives CASSLSLQNYGYTF.

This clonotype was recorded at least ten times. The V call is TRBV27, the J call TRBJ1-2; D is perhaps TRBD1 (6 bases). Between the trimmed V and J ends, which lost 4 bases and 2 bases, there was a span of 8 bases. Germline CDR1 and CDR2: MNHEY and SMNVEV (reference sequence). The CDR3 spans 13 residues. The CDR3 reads CASSSGTNYGYTF. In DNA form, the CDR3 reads TGTGCCAGCAGTTCCGGGACAAACTATGGCTACACCTTC.

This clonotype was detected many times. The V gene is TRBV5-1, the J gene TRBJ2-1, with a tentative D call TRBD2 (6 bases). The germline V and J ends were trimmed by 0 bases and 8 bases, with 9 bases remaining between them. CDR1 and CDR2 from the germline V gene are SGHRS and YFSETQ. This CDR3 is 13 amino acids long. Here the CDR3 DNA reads TGCGCCAGCAGCTTGGCGGGAGACTATGAGCAGTTCTTC. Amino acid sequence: CASSLAGDYEQFF.

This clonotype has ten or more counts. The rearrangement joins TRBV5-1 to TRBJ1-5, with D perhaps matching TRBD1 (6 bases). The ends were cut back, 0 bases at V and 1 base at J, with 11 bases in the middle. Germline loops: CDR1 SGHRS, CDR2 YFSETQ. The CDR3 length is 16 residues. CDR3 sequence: CASSLGTGSSNQPQHF. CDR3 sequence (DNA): TGCGCCAGCAGCTTGGGTACAGGGTCGAGCAATCAGCCCCAGCATTTT.

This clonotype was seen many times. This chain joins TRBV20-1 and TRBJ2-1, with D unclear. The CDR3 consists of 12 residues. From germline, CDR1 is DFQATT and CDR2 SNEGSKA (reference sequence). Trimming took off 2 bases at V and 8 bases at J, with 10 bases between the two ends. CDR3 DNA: TGCAGTGCTAGACCAAGGAGAGATGAGCAGTTCTTC. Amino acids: CSARPRRDEQFF.

The chain's CDR3 is CSVDLDLWERLNHTNYGYTF. CDR3 bases: TGCAGCGTTGACCTAGACCTATGGGAGCGGCTCAACCATACTAACTATGGCTACACCTTC. The rearrangement joins TRBV29-1 to TRBJ1-2; no reliable D call. The CDR3 contains 20 residues. Trimming pared 3 bases from V and 0 bases from J, leaving 29 bases between. CDR1 is SQVTM, CDR2 ANQGSEA, per germline.